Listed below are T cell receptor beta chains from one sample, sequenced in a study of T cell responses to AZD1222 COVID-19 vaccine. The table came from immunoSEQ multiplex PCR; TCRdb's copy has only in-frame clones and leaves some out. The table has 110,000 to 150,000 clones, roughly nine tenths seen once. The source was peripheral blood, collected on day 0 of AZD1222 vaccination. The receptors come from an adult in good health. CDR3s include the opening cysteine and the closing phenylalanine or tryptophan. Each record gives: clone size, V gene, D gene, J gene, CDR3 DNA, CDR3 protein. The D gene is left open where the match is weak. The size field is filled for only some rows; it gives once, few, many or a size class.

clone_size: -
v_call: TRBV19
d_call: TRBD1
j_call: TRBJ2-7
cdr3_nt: TGTGCCAGTAGTATTTCCGGGACAGGGTCTTACGAGCAGTACTTC
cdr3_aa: CASSISGTGSYEQYF

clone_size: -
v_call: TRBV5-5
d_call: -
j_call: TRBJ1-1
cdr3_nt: TGTGCCAGCAGCTTGAGGGTCCTGAACACTGAAGCTTTCTTT
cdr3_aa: CASSLRVLNTEAFF

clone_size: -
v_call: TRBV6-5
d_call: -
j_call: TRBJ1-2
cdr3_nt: TGTGCCAGCAGTTACGGCACAGGGAGTCCCTATGGCTACACCTTC
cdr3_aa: CASSYGTGSPYGYTF

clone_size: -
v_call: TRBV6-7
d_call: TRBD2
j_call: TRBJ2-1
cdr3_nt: TGTGCCAGCATCGATGGGACTAGCGGGAGCTCGTGTCTGTCCTACAATGAGCAGTTCTTC
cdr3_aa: CASIDGTSGSSCLSYNEQFF

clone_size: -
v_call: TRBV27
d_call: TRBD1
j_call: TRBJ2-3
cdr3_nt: TGTGCCACCTTACCGGACAGGGATCCCCCAGATACGCAGTATTTT
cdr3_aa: CATLPDRDPPDTQYF

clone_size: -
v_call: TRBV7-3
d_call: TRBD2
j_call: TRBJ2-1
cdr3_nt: TGTGCCAGCAGCCCGGGACTAGCGGGAGAGGTTGAGCAGTTCTTC
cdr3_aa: CASSPGLAGEVEQFF

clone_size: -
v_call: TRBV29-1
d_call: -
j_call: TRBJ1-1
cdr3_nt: TGCAGCGTGGCCTGGGGGGGGAACACTGAAGCTTTCTTT
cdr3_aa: CSVAWGGNTEAFF

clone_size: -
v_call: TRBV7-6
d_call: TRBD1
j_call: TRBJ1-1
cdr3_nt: TGTGCCAGCAGCTTCCAGGGGGCGCCGGCTGAAGCTTTCTTT
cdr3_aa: CASSFQGAPAEAFF

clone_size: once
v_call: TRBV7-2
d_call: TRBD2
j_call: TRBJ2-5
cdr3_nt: TGTGCCAGCAGCGGACTAGCGGGAGGTCAAGAGACCCAGTACTTC
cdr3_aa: CASSGLAGGQETQYF

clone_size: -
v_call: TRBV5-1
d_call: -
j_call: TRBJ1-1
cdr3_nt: TGCGCCAGCAGCCAAAGGTCAGGAGGAGGGGACACTGAAGCTTTCTTT
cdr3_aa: CASSQRSGGGDTEAFF

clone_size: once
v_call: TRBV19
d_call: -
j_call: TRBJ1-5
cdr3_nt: TGTGCCAGTAGGCCCGCAAGCAATCAGCCCCAGCATTTT
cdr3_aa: CASRPASNQPQHF

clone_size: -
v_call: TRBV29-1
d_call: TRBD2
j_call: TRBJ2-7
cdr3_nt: TGCAGCGCCCTTCGCTTCCGGACTAGCGGGAGCCCCGAGCAGTACTTC
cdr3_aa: CSALRFRTSGSPEQYF

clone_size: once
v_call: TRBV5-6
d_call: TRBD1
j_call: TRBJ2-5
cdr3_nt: TGTGCCAGCAGCCATGACAGGGTCCAAGAGACCCAGTACTTC
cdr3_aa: CASSHDRVQETQYF

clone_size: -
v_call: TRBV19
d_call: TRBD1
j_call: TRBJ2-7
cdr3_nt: TGTGCCAGTAAAATCGGGACAGGGATTTTCTACGAGCAGTACTTC
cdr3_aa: CASKIGTGIFYEQYF

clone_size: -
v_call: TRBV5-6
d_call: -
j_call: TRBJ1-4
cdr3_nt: TGTGCCAGCAGCAGGGTTGCTAATGAAAAACTGTTTTTT
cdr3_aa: CASSRVANEKLFF

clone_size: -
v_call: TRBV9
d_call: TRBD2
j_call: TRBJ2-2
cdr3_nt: TGTGCCAGCAGGGGGACTAGCGGGAACACCGGGGAGCTGTTTTTT
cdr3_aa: CASRGTSGNTGELFF